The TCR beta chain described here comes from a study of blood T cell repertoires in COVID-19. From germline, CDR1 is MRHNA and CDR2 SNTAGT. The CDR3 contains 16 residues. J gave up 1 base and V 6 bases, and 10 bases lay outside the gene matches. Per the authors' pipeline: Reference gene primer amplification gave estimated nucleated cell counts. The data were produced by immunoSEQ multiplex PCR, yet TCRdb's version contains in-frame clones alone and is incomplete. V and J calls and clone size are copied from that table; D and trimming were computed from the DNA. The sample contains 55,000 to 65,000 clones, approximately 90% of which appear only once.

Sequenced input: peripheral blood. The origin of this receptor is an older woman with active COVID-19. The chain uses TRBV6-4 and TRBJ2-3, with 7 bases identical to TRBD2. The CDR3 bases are TGTGCCAGCAGCCCCCTGGCGGGGGAGGGCACAGATACGCAGTATTTT. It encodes CASSPLAGEGTDTQYF.